This T cell receptor (beta chain) was retrieved from a study of cytomegalovirus exposure and HLA in healthy donors. Study-level results: Association of a missense DCLRE1C variant with TCR beta V- and J-gene trimming was reported in a later analysis.

The study did not record CMV serostatus for this donor. The primer mix had 60 Vbeta and 13 Jbeta primers. Sequencing used immunoSEQ multiplex PCR; TCRdb keeps in-frame clones, though not all of them. The sample has about 180,000 clones; 65% to 75% are singletons. As to this clone: Its antigen is not identified.

Specimen: PBMCs. This TCR came from a human donor in good health.

Here the CDR3 reads CASSLSRDYEQYF. The CDR3 nucleotides read TGTGCCAGCAGTTTATCGAGGGATTACGAGCAGTACTTC. The rearrangement joins TRBV27 to TRBJ2-5; tentatively, D is TRBD2 (5 bases). The J call is uncertain, as TRBJ2-7 better fits the DNA end. CDR1 is MNHEY and CDR2 is SMNVEV in the germline V gene (reference sequence). The CDR3 is 13 residues long.